This T cell receptor beta chain is from a study of CD4+ T cells in melanoma. Trimming removed 3 bases from V and 4 bases from J, with 12 bases in between. The CDR3 loop spans 14 amino acids. In germline, CDR1 is LNHDA, CDR2 SQIVND (reference sequence). Only in-frame clones appear in the TCRdb table, and some are missing; sequencing was by immunoSEQ multiplex PCR. The profile shows some 6,000 clones, approximately 72% of them singletons. Sequencing used cells from a culture (not recorded whether cultured in vitro). The clonotype was recovered from a human donor with melanoma. The chain has TRBV19 and TRBJ1-2, with D perhaps matching TRBD1 (5 bases). The chain's CDR3 is CASSIGDSPYGYTF. As DNA, the CDR3 is TGTGCCAGTAGTATTGGTGACAGTCCCTATGGCTACACCTTC.